One TCR beta chain is described in this entry. Its antigen is still unknown. The identical CDR3 is also encoded by other nucleotide sequences in the sample. Use of 60 Vbeta and 13 Jbeta primers characterized the PCR. Generated by immunoSEQ multiplex PCR, the TCRdb table keeps only in-frame clones and is missing some. Of around 190,000 clones in the sample, 70% to 75% were seen once. Germline V gene sequence: CDR1 MNHEY, CDR2 SMNVEV (reference sequence). V shed 5 bases and J 2 bases; nucleotides not matched to a gene: 5. The CDR3 spans 14 residues. This sample was taken from a study of cytomegalovirus exposure and HLA in healthy donors. Regarding the study as a whole: Association of 16,951 TCR beta sequences with HLA alleles was found at 0.05 false discovery rate in a later analysis. Reports indicate that TCR beta sequences accurately predicted the HLA-A and HLA-B alleles of most subjects. DRB1 showed the most TCR associations and HLA-C the fewest in a later analysis, as rates varied by HLA locus. The authors later found most CMV-associated TCR beta chains appeared HLA-restricted.

The chain links TRBV27 to TRBJ2-7; 8 nucleotides agree with TRBD1. The sequenced sample was PBMCs. This sequence was found in a woman between 25 and 40 years old in good health and CMV-seropositive. CDR3 protein: CASSPGQGTYEQYF. In DNA form, the CDR3 reads TGTGCCAGCAGTCCCGGACAGGGTACCTACGAGCAGTACTTC.